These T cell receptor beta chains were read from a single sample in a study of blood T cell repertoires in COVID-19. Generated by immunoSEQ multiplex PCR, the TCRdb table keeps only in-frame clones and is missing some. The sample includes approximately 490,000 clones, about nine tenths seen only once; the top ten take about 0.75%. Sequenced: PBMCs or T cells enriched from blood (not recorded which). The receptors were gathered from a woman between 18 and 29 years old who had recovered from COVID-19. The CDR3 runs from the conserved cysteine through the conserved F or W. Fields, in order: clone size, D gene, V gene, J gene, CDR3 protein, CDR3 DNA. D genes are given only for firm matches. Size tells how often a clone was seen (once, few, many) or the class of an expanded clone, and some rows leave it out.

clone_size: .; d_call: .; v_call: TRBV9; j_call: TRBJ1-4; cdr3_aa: CASSAAGQSNEKLFF; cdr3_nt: TGTGCCAGCAGCGCCGCAGGCCAGAGCAATGAAAAACTGTTTTTT
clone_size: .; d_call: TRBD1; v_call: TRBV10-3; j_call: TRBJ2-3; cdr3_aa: CAIRTGDVPDTQYF; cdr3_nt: TGTGCCATCAGAACAGGGGATGTGCCAGATACGCAGTATTTT
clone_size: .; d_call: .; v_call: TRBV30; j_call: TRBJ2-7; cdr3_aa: CAFYQPGDIHLF; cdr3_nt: TGTGCCTTTTACCAGCCAGGGGACATCCACCTGTTC
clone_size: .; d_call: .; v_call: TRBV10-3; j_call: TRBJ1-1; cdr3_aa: CAISGAGERNTEAFF; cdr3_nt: TGTGCCATCAGTGGGGCAGGGGAACGGAACACTGAAGCTTTCTTT
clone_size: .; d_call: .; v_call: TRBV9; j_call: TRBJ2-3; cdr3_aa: CASSVVPESTDTQYF; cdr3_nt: TGTGCCAGCAGCGTAGTCCCAGAAAGCACAGATACGCAGTATTTT
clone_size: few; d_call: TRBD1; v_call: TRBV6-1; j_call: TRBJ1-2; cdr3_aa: CASSRDSNYGYTF; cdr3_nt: TGTGCCAGCAGCAGGGACAGTAACTATGGCTACACCTTC
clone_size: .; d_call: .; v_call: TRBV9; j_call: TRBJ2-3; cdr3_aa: CASSPGGTDTQYF; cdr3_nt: TGTGCCAGCTCTCCGGGGGGCACAGATACGCAGTATTTT
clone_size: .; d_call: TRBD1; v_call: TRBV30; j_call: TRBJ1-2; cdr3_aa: CAWSRPTGATGGYTF; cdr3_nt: TGTGCCTGGAGTCGACCGACAGGGGCTACGGGTGGCTACACCTTC
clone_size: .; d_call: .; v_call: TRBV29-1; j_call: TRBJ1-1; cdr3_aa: CSAIQGLNTEAFF; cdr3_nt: TGCAGCGCAATACAGGGCTTGAACACTGAAGCTTTCTTT
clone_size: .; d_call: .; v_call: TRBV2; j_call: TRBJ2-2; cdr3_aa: CASRLEATGELFF; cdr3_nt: TGTGCCAGCAGACTAGAAGCCACCGGGGAGCTGTTTTTT
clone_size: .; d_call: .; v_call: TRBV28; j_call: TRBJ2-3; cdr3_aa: CASTKDSYTDTQYF; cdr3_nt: TGTGCCAGCACCAAAGACAGTTACACAGATACGCAGTATTTT
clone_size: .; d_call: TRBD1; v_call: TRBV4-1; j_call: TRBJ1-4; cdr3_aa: CASSQLETGTANEKLFF; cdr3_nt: TGCGCCAGCAGCCAACTAGAAACCGGGACAGCTAATGAAAAACTGTTTTTT
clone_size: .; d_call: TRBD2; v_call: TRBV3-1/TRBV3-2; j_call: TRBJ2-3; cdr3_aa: CASSQRLAGVTDTQYF; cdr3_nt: TGTGCCAGCAGCCAAAGATTAGCGGGGGTAACAGATACGCAGTATTTT
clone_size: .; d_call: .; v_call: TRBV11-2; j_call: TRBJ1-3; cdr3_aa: CASSSPGGSLSGNTIYF; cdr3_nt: TGTGCCAGCAGCTCCCCGGGGGGATCACTTTCTGGAAACACCATATATTTT
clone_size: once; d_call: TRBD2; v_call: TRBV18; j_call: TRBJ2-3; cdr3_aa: CASSSGTRSTDTQYF; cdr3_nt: TGTGCCAGCTCATCGGGGACTAGAAGCACAGATACGCAGTATTTT
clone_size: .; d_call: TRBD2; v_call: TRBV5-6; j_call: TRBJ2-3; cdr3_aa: CASSLLSGGVQDTQYF; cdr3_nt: TGTGCCAGCAGCTTGCTTAGCGGGGGGGTCCAGGATACGCAGTATTTT
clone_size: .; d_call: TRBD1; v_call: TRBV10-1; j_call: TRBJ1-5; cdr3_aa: CASIGQGNPQGGRPQHF; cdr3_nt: TGCGCCAGCATCGGACAGGGGAACCCCCAGGGCGGTCGGCCCCAGCATTTT
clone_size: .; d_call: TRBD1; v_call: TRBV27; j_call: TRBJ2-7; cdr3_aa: CASSIIRDRGTHEQYF; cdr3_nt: TGTGCCAGCAGTATCATCCGGGACAGGGGTACCCACGAGCAGTACTTC
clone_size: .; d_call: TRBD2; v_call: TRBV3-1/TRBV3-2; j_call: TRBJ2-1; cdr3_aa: CASSHPRLSGGGVYNEQFF; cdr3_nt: TGTGCCAGCAGCCACCCTCGTTTGTCTGGCGGGGGAGTCTACAATGAGCAGTTCTTC
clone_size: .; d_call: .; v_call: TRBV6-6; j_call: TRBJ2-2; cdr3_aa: CASSYGQGELFF; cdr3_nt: TGTGCCAGCAGTTACGGCCAAGGGGAGCTGTTTTTT